This TCR beta chain was sequenced in a study of monozygotic twins with inflammatory bowel disease. The CDR3 runs to 16 residues. Germline-derived CDR1 and CDR2 are SGHRS and YFSETQ. Using the 5' RACE reads, TCRdb records one entry per CDR3 protein without DNA. The sample has approximately 200,000 distinct CDR3 sequences, and its top ten clones hold about 8%. The TCR sequence derives from a human donor with ulcerative colitis or Crohn's disease, or a healthy co-twin of an affected twin (not recorded which). The rearrangement uses TRBV5-1 and TRBJ2-3; the TRBD1 assignment by TCRdb is unverifiable without DNA. Source material: blood. CDR3 region: CASSLGGQASTDTQYF.